This T cell receptor (beta chain) appears in the sequencing data of a study of beta chain features in type 1 diabetes. Study outcomes and limitations: VDJ junctions from type 1 diabetes patients carried fewer insertions and larger deletions. Compared to healthy donors, patients appeared to have naive, central memory and Treg TCRB repertoires that were more alike. Type 1 diabetes patients had moderately but significantly shorter TCRB CDR3s in all four CD4+ subsets.

Expressed TCRB transcripts were sequenced after all isolated RNA was converted to cDNA. Method: immunoSEQ multiplex PCR; TCRdb's copy keeps in-frame clones and lacks some. This table holds 400,000 to 550,000 clones, over 9.5% found once. This clone came up a few times. No antigen is known for it. Trimming took 7 bases from V and 4 from J; bases not matched to a gene: 10. The CDR3 is 16 amino acids. The germline V gene has CDR1 SNHLY and CDR2 FYNNEI. The chain has TRBV2 and TRBJ2-1; 10 bases map to TRBD2. Sequenced: naive CD4+ T cells from blood. The receptor was derived from a woman aged 18-29 years in good health. CDR3 residues: CASTQLAGRLYNEQFF. In DNA, the CDR3 is TGTGCCAGCACACAACTAGCGGGAAGACTTTACAATGAGCAGTTCTTC.